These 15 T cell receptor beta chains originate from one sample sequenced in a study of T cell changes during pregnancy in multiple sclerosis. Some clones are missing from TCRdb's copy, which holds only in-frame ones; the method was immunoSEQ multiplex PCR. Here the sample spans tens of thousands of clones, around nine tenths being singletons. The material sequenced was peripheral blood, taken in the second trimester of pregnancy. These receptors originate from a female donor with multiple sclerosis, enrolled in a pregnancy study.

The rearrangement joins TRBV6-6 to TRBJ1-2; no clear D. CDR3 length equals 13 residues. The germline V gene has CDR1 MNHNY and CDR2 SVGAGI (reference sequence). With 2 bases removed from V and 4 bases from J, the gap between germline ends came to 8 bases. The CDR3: CASSYGSGYGYTF. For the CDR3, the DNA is TGTGCCAGCAGTTACGGCTCAGGCTATGGCTACACCTTC.

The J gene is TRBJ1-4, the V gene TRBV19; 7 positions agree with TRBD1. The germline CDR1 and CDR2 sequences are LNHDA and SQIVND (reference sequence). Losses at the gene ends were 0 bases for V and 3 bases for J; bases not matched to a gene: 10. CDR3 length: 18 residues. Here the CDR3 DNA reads TGTGCCAGTAGTATAGAAGGACGGACAGGTTCATCTAATGAAAAACTGTTTTTT. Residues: CASSIEGRTGSSNEKLFF.

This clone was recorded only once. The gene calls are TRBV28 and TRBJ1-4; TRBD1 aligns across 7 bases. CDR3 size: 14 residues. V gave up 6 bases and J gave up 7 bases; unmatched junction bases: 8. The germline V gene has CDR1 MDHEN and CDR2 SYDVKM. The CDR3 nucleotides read TGTGCCAGCAGCAAAAAAAACAGGGGTGAAAAACTGTTTTTT. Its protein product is CASSKKNRGEKLFF.

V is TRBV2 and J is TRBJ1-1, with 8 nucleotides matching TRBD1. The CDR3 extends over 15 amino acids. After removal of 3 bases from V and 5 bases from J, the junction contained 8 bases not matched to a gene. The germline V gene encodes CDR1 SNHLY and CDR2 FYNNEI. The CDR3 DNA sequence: TGTGCCAGCAGTGATCTGGACAGGGTGAGGACTGAAGCTTTCTTT. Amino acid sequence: CASSDLDRVRTEAFF. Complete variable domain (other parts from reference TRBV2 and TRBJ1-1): EPEVTQTPSHQVTQMGQEVILRCVPISNHLYFYWYRQILGQKVEFLVSFYNNEISEKSEIFDDQFSVERPDGSNFTLKIRSTKLEDSAMYFCASSDLDRVRTEAFFGQGTRLTVV.

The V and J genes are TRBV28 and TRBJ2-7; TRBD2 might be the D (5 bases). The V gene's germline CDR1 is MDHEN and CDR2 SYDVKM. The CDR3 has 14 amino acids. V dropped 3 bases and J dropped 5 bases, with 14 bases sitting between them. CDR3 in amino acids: CASSFLAYGDEQYF. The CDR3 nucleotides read TGTGCCAGCAGTTTTTTGGCTTACGGGGACGAGCAGTACTTC.

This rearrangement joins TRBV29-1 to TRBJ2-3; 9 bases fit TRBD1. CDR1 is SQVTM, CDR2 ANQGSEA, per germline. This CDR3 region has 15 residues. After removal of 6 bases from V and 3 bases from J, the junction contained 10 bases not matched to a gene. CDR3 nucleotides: TGCAGCGTGTCCGGGACAGGGAGTTTGACAGATACGCAGTATTTT. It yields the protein CSVSGTGSLTDTQYF.

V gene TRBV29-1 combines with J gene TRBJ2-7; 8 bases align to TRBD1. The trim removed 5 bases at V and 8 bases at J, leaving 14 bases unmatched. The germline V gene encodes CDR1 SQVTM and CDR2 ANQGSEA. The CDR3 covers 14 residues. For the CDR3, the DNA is TGCAGCGTTTTGACCGGGACAGGTTACGGACAGCAGTACTTC. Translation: CSVLTGTGYGQQYF.

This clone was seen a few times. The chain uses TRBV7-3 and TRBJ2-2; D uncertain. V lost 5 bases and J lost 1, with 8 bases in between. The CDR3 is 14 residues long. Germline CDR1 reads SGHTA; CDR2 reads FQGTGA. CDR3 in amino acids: CASSRLVNTGELFF. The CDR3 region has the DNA TGTGCCAGCAGCCGTCTAGTGAACACCGGGGAGCTGTTTTTT. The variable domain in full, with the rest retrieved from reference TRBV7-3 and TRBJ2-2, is GAGVSQTPSNKVTEKGKYVELRCDPISGHTALYWYRQSLGQGPEFLIYFQGTGAADDSGLPNDRFFAVRPEGSVSTLKIQRTERGDSAVYLCASSRLVNTGELFFGEGSRLTVL.

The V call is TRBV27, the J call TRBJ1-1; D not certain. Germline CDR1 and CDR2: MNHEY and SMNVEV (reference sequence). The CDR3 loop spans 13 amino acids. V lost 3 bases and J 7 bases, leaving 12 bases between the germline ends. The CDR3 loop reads CASSFDSWSEAFF. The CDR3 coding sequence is TGTGCCAGCAGTTTTGATTCGTGGAGTGAAGCTTTCTTT.

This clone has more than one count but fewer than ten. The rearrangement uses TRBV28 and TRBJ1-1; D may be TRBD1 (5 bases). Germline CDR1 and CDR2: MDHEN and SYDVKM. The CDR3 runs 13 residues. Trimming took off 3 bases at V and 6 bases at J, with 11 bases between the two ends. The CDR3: CASSLAGRAEAFF. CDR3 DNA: TGTGCCAGCAGTTTGGCGGGGCGCGCTGAAGCTTTCTTT. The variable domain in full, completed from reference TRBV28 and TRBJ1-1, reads DVKVTQSSRYLVKRTGEKVFLECVQDMDHENMFWYRQDPGLGLRLIYFSYDVKMKEKGDIPEGYSVSREKKERFSLILESASTNQTSMYLCASSLAGRAEAFFGQGTRLTVV.

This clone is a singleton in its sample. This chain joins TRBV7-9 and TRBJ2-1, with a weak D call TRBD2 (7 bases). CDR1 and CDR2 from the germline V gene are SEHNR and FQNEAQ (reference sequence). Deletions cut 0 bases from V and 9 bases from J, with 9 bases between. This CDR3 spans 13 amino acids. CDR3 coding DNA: TGTGCCAGCAGCTTAGCGGGGGGGCGTGAGCAGTTCTTC. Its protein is CASSLAGGREQFF.

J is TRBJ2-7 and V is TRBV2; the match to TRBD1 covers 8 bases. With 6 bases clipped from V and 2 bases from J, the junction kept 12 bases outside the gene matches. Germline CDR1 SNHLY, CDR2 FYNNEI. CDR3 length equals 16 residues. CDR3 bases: TGTGCCAGCAGGATTCCCGGGACAGGCATTACCTACGAGCAGTACTTC. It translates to CASRIPGTGITYEQYF.

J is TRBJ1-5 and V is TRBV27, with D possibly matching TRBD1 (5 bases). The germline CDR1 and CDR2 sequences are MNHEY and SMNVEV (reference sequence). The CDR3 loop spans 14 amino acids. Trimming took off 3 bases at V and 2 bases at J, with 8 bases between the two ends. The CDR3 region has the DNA TGTGCCAGCAGTTTCCTAGGGGGCAATCAGCCCCAGCATTTT. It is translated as CASSFLGGNQPQHF.

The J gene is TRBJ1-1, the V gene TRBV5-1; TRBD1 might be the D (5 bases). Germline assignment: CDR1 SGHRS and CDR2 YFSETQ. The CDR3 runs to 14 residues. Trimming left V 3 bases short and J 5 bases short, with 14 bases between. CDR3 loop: CASSSQGSTTEAFF. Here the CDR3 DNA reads TGCGCCAGCAGCTCCCAGGGTAGTACGACTGAAGCTTTCTTT.

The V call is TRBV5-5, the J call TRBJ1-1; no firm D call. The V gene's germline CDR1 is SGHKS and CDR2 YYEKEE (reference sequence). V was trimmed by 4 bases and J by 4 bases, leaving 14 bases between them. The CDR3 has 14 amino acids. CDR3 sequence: CASSNTGPGTEAFF. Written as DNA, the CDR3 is TGTGCCAGCAGCAACACTGGCCCGGGCACTGAAGCTTTCTTT.